These T cell receptor beta chains were read from a single sample in a study of T cells after yellow fever vaccination. TCRdb called the 5' RACE reads again in MiXCR, with one record for every CDR3 protein. The sample has about 30,000 distinct CDR3 sequences; 4.4% are singletons. Here the sequenced sample was CD8+ T cells sorted from PBMCs, taken 5 days after the yellow fever booster vaccination. All receptors come from a man aged 25 to 40 who received the YFV17D yellow fever vaccine. CDR3s include the opening cysteine and the closing phenylalanine or tryptophan. The D gene is left open where the match is weak. A row's size may be missing; if present it is once, few, many or a size class.

d_gene | j_gene | v_gene | abundance | CDR3aa | CDR3nt
. | TRBJ2-1 | TRBV6-1 | many | CASRSGYLNEQFF | TGTGCCAGCAGAAGCGGGTACCTCAATGAGCAGTTCTTC
. | TRBJ2-2 | TRBV3-1 | many | CASSQQAHTGELFF | TGTGCCAGCAGCCAACAGGCCCACACCGGGGAGCTGTTTTTT
. | TRBJ2-6 | TRBV10-2 | many | CASSDPRGAGANVLTF | TGCGCCAGCAGTGACCCTAGGGGAGCTGGGGCCAACGTCCTGACTTTC
. | TRBJ2-2 | TRBV2 | many | CATRETGELFF | TGTGCCACCAGGGAGACCGGGGAGCTGTTTTTT
TRBD1 | TRBJ2-7 | TRBV4-3 | many | CASSQGQGVYEQYF | TGCGCCAGCAGCCAGGGACAGGGAGTCTACGAGCAGTACTTC
TRBD2 | TRBJ2-7 | TRBV6-5 | many | CASSYSRTGGGPAYEQYF | TGTGCCAGCAGTTACTCGAGGACGGGAGGCGGGCCTGCCTACGAGCAGTACTTC
. | TRBJ2-7 | TRBV20-1 | many | CSASGTSYEQYF | TGCAGTGCTAGCGGGACTTCCTACGAGCAGTACTTC
. | TRBJ2-1 | TRBV6-5 | many | CASSSPTLGLRSSGQFF | TGTGCCAGCAGTTCCCCGACACTCGGGCTGCGGAGTTCCGGGCAGTTCTTC
. | TRBJ2-7 | TRBV7-9 | many | CASRVDSYEQYF | TGTGCCAGCAGAGTAGATTCCTACGAGCAGTACTTC
TRBD1 | TRBJ1-1 | TRBV6-5 | many | CASHWTGGEMNTEAFF | TGTGCCAGCCACTGGACAGGGGGGGAGATGAACACTGAAGCTTTCTTT
. | TRBJ2-1 | TRBV7-2 | many | CASSLGISTYNEQFF | TGTGCCAGCAGCTTAGGGATCTCTACCTACAATGAGCAGTTCTTC
. | TRBJ2-5 | TRBV25-1 | many | CASSNEGVRGGETQYF | TGTGCCAGCAGCAACGAGGGGGTGAGGGGTGGAGAGACCCAGTACTTC
. | TRBJ2-5 | TRBV7-6 | many | CASSTRSGVNSGETQYF | TGTGCCAGCTCCACCCGCTCTGGCGTTAACTCAGGAGAGACCCAGTACTTC
TRBD2 | TRBJ2-7 | TRBV4-2 | many | CASSQEGGGIYEQYF | TGTGCCAGCAGCCAAGAGGGCGGGGGAATATACGAGCAGTACTTC
. | TRBJ2-2 | TRBV6-5 | many | CASSYSGGPGELFF | TGTGCCAGCAGTTACTCGGGGGGGCCCGGGGAGCTGTTTTTT
. | TRBJ2-7 | TRBV13 | many | CASSYTRYGEQYF | TGTGCCAGCAGCTACACCCGGTATGGAGAGCAGTACTTC
. | TRBJ2-7 | TRBV6-1 | . | CASSENRVSEQYF | TGTGCCAGCAGTGAAAACAGGGTGTCGGAGCAGTACTTC
. | TRBJ2-3 | TRBV6-6 | many | CASGGEGTDTQYF | TGTGCCAGCGGGGGAGAGGGCACAGATACGCAGTATTTT
. | TRBJ2-1 | TRBV3-1 | . | CASSQDSGGVAYNEQFF | TGTGCCAGCAGCCAAGATTCGGGCGGGGTAGCCTACAATGAGCAGTTCTTC
. | TRBJ2-2 | TRBV5-4 | many | CASSWGPLGGELFF | TGTGCCAGCAGCTGGGGACCACTCGGCGGGGAGCTGTTTTTT
. | TRBJ1-2 | TRBV5-1 | many | CASSFGGVDYGYTF | TGCGCCAGCAGCTTCGGCGGGGTCGACTATGGCTACACCTTC
. | TRBJ2-2 | TRBV20-1 | many | CSASSRDNTGELFF | TGCAGTGCTAGTTCGCGGGATAACACCGGGGAGCTGTTTTTT
TRBD2 | TRBJ2-3 | TRBV7-9 | many | CASSSAGLGPDTQYF | TGTGCCAGCAGCTCAGCGGGACTAGGCCCAGATACGCAGTATTTT
TRBD1 | TRBJ2-2 | TRBV19 | many | CASQDRLGAGELFF | TGTGCCAGTCAGGACAGGCTGGGGGCCGGGGAGCTGTTTTTT
. | TRBJ2-3 | TRBV10-3 | many | CAIRGQSTSTDTQYF | TGTGCCATCAGAGGACAGTCTACTAGCACAGATACGCAGTATTTT
TRBD1 | TRBJ2-7 | TRBV7-2 | many | CASSSWTGLYEQYF | TGTGCCAGCAGCTCTTGGACAGGGCTCTACGAGCAGTACTTC
. | TRBJ2-2 | TRBV5-1 | many | CASSPRDGGLNTGELFF | TGCGCCAGCAGCCCACGGGACGGAGGTTTGAACACCGGGGAGCTGTTTTTT
. | TRBJ1-5 | TRBV7-3 | few | CASSFSNQPQHF | TGTGCCAGCAGCTTCAGCAATCAGCCCCAGCATTTT
TRBD1 | TRBJ2-4 | TRBV4-1 | many | CASSQQGLWGQGRYF | TGCGCCAGCAGCCAACAGGGGTTGTGGGGACAGGGGAGGTACTTC
TRBD2 | TRBJ2-3 | TRBV6-5 | many | CASSSTSGDTDTQYF | TGTGCCAGCAGTTCTACTAGCGGAGACACAGATACGCAGTATTTT
. | TRBJ2-7 | TRBV6-2/TRBV6-3 | many | CASSYYEGVNEQYF | TGTGCCAGCAGTTACTACGAAGGAGTCAACGAGCAGTACTTC
. | TRBJ2-7 | TRBV5-4 | many | CASSLPGRSSYEQYF | TGTGCCAGCAGCTTGCCGGGACGGAGCTCCTACGAGCAGTACTTC
TRBD2 | TRBJ2-1 | TRBV19 | many | CASSIELTSGRVGEQFF | TGTGCCAGTAGTATAGAGTTGACTAGCGGGAGAGTAGGCGAGCAGTTCTTC
TRBD1 | TRBJ2-1 | TRBV30 | many | CAWSGDRGPAYEQFF | TGTGCCTGGAGTGGGGACAGGGGCCCTGCTTATGAGCAGTTCTTC
. | TRBJ2-6 | TRBV11-2 | once | CASSRGVPGANVLTF | TGTGCCAGCAGCCGTGGCGTGCCTGGGGCCAACGTCCTGACTTTC
TRBD1 | TRBJ2-2 | TRBV27 | . | CASRKGDRGQLGELFF | TGTGCCAGCAGGAAGGGGGACAGGGGGCAATTAGGGGAGCTGTTTTTT
. | TRBJ1-1 | TRBV6-4 | many | CASSDRMGTEAFF | TGTGCCAGCAGTGACCGCATGGGGACTGAAGCTTTCTTT
. | TRBJ1-5 | TRBV9 | many | CASNQGGASNQPQHF | TGTGCCAGCAATCAAGGAGGGGCGAGCAATCAGCCCCAGCATTTT
. | TRBJ1-5 | TRBV2 | many | CASSGWDSNQPQHF | TGTGCCAGCAGTGGGTGGGATAGCAATCAGCCCCAGCATTTT
TRBD1 | TRBJ2-4 | TRBV7-3 | . | CTSSFSRDREAKNIQYF | TGTACCAGCAGCTTTTCCCGGGACAGAGAAGCCAAAAACATTCAGTACTTC
. | TRBJ2-7 | TRBV7-6 | many | CASSLSGVLYEQYF | TGTGCCAGCAGCTTATCGGGAGTACTATATGAGCAGTACTTC
. | TRBJ2-7 | TRBV5-6 | many | CASSFGGYEQYF | TGTGCCAGCAGCTTCGGAGGGTACGAGCAGTACTTC
TRBD1 | TRBJ2-3 | TRBV20-1 | many | CSARTGTGWDTQYF | TGCAGTGCTAGAACCGGGACAGGGTGGGATACGCAGTATTTT
. | TRBJ2-2 | TRBV11-2 | many | CASSRVELFF | TGTGCCAGCAGCCGCGTGGAGCTGTTTTTT
. | TRBJ2-5 | TRBV4-3 | many | CASSQDPASQRTQYF | TGCGCCAGCAGCCAAGATCCCGCTAGCCAGAGGACCCAGTACTTC
. | TRBJ2-1 | TRBV12-3/TRBV12-4 | many | CASSLTGTPGYNEQFF | TGTGCCAGCAGTCTCACCGGGACCCCGGGCTACAATGAGCAGTTCTTC
. | TRBJ2-7 | TRBV14 | many | CASSHSVPYEQYF | TGTGCCAGCAGCCACTCAGTCCCCTACGAGCAGTACTTC
. | TRBJ2-1 | TRBV6-1 | many | CASSPTLSSYNEQFF | TGTGCCAGCAGCCCGACACTGAGCTCCTACAATGAGCAGTTCTTC
. | TRBJ2-5 | TRBV10-3 | many | CAISDGPSGETQYF | TGTGCCATCAGTGACGGGCCCTCCGGGGAGACCCAGTACTTC
. | TRBJ2-6 | TRBV9 | many | CASSVDSAGANVLTF | TGTGCCAGCAGCGTCGACTCCGCGGGGGCCAACGTCCTGACTTTC
. | TRBJ2-5 | TRBV5-5 | many | CASSAPMDTLVETQYF | TGTGCCAGCAGCGCCCCAATGGACACTCTGGTCGAGACCCAGTACTTC